This entry features one TCR beta chain sequence. The antigen it recognizes is unknown. The input lacks base qualities; no much larger clone sits a single base away. The method behind the library was the immunoSEQ multiplex PCR assay. Under the source paper's analysis protocol: A statistical classification framework was built to diagnose cytomegalovirus status from the catalog of TCR beta chain sequences. TCRdb's version of the immuneACCESS table is confined to in-frame rearrangements and falls short of the full clone set. An unresolved V gene accounts for under half of the shortfall where checked; the remainder is of unknown origin. V, J and clone size were drawn from that table, and D and trimming were deduced from the DNA. This sample gives some 160,000 clones in total; 70% to 90% of them show up just once. The top ten clones comprise approximately 3% of the sample. This specimen belongs to a study of cytomegalovirus exposure and HLA in healthy donors (dated by TCRdb to about 2017). For the study in its entirety: According to a later analysis, one platform produced both the 110 or so validation repertoires and the roughly 640 repertoires of the first cohort. Along with the approximately 650-subject first cohort, a separate validation cohort of over a hundred different subjects was used. High-throughput TCR immunosequencing, statistical association of individual TCRs with disease status, and machine learning were combined to predict cytomegalovirus infection status. The study was designed to test whether signatures of past pathogen exposure could be identified by cataloging public T cell receptors. The investigation overall reported the following: The validation cohort had no HLA typing available for a later analysis, so co-occurrence within that cohort was assessed over all 120 repertoires. Of the cluster scores, approximately 94% were above 0 in a later analysis, which found that TCRs clustered in the first cohort also tended to co-occur in the 120 validation repertoires. The authors suggested that the approach could potentially be extended to other disease states and immunological phenotypes. In vitro tests confirmed that a few of the cytomegalovirus-associated TCR beta chains recognize cytomegalovirus antigens. In the study, around 150 TCR beta chains were listed as associated with cytomegalovirus. Most TCR sequences were seen in very few donors, while some public TCRs were found in many individuals. In both the original and validation cohorts, the classifier was reported to diagnose cytomegalovirus status with high specificity and sensitivity.

The donors belonged to the validation cohort of approximately 130 subjects, which was separate from the roughly 700-subject first cohort. The CDR1 and CDR2 encoded by the germline V gene are MGHRA and YSYEKL. The CDR3, cysteine through phenylalanine, is 15 amino acids long. Only CDR3 DNA is held: 45 bases, read in frame from base 1. V lost 1 base and J lost 2 bases; the stretch between them is 8 bases long. The receptor chain draws on TRBV4-1 and TRBJ2-2; the D region possibly corresponds to TRBD2 (7 bases align). Material: PBMCs. The source of this sequence is a man between 18 and 29 years old in good health and CMV-seronegative. The CDR3 region has the sequence CASSQAGGNTGELFF. At the DNA level, the sequence is TGCGCCAGCAGCCAAGCGGGGGGCAACACCGGGGAGCTGTTTTTT.